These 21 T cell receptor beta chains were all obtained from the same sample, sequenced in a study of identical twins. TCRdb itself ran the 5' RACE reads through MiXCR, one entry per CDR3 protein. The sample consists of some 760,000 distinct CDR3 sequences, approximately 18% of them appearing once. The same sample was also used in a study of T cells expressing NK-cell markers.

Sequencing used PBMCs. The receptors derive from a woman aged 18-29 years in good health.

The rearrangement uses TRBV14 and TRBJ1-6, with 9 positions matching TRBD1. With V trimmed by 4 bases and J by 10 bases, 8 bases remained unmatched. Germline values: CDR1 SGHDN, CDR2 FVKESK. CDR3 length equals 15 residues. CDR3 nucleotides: TGTGCCAGCAGCCTCACAGGGGGCGGCAGGTCACCCCTCCACTTT. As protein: CASSLTGGGRSPLHF.

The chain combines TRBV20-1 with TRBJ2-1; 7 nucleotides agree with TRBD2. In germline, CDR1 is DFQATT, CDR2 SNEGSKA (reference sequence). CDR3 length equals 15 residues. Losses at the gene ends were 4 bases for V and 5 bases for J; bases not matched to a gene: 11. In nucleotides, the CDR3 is TGCAGTGCTAAAGCGGGGTCCCGGATTAACAATGAGCAGTTCTTC. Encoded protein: CSAKAGSRINNEQFF.

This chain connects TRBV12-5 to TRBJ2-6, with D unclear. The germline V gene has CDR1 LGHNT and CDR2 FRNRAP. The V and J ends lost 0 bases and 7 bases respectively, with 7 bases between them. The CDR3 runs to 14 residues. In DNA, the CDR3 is TGTGCTAGTGGTTTGGTACCGGGCGCCAACGTCCTGACTTTC. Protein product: CASGLVPGANVLTF.

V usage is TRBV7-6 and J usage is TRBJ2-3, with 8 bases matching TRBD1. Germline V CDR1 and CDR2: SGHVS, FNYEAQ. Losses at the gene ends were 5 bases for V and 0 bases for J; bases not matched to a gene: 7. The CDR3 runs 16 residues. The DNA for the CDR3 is TGTGCCAGCAGCCCCGCGACAGGGGCTAGCACAGATACGCAGTATTTT. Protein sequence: CASSPATGASTDTQYF.

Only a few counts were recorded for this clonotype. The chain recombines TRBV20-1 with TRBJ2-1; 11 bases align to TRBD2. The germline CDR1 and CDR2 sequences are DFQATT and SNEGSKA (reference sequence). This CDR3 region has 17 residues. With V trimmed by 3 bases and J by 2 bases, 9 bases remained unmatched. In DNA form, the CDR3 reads TGCAGTGCTAGGGGGCTAGCGGGAGGTAGTACCTACAATGAGCAGTTCTTC. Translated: CSARGLAGGSTYNEQFF.

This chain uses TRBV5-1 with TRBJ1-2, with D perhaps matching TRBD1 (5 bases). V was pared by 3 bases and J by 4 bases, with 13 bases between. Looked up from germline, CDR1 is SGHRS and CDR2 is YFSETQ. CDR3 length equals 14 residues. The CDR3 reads CASSWGSRSYGYTF. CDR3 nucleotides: TGCGCCAGCAGCTGGGGGTCCCGTAGCTATGGCTACACCTTC.

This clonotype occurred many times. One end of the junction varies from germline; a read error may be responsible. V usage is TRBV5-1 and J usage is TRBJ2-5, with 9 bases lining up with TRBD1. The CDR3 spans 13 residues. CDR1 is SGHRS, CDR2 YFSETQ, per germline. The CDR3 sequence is CASSRDREETQYF. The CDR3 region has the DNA TGTGCCAGCAGCCGGGACAGGGAGGAGACCCAGTACTTC.

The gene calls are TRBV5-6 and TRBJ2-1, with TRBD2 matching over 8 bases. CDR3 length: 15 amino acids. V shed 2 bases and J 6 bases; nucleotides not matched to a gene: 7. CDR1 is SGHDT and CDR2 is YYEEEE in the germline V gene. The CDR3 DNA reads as TGTGCCAGCAGCTTCGGTCTAGCGGGTTTCAATGAGCAGTTCTTC. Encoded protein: CASSFGLAGFNEQFF.

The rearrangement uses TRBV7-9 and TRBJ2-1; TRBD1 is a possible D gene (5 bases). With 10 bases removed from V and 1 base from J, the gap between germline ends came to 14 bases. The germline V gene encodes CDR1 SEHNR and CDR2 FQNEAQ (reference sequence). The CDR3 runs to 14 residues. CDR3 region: CATGQKLSYNEQFF. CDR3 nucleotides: TGTGCCACAGGACAAAAGCTATCCTACAATGAGCAGTTCTTC.

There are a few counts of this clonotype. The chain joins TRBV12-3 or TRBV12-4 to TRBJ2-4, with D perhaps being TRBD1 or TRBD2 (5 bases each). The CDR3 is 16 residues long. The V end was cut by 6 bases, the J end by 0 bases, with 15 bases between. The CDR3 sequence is CASSSGTHLAKNIQYF. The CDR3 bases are TGTGCCAGCAGCTCCGGGACGCATCTAGCCAAAAACATTCAGTACTTC.

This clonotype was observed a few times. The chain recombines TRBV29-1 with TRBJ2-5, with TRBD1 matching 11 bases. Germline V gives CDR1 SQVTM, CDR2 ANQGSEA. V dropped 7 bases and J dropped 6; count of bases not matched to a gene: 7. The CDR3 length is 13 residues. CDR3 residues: CSGIGQGAQTQYF. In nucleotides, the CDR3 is TGCAGCGGGATCGGACAGGGGGCTCAGACCCAGTACTTC.

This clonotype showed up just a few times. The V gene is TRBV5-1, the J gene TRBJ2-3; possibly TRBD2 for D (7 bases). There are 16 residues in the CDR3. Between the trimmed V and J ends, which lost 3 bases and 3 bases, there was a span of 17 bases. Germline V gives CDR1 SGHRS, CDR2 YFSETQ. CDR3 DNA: TGCGCCAGCAGCTCCACTAGCGTAAGGGGGACAGATACGCAGTATTTT. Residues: CASSSTSVRGTDTQYF.

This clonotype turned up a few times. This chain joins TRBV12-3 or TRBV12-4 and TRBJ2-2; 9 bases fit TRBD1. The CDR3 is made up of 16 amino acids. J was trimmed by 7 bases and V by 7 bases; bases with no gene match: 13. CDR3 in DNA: TGTGCCAGCACGCTCCCGGGACAGGGTTTTTACGGGGAGCTGTTTTTT. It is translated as CASTLPGQGFYGELFF.

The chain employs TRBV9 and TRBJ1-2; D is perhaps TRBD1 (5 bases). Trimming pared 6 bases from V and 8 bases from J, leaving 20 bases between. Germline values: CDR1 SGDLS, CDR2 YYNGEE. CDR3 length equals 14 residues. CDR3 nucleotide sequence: TGTGCCAGCACCTCCGGGGCTAACCCTGAGGGCTACACCTTC. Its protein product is CASTSGANPEGYTF.

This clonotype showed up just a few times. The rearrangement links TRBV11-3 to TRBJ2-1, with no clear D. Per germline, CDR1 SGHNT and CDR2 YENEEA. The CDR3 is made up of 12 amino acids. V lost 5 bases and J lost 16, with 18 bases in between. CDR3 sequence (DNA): TGTGCCAGCAGCCGCCGTCTGGCCGACGGATTCTTC. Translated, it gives CASSRRLADGFF.

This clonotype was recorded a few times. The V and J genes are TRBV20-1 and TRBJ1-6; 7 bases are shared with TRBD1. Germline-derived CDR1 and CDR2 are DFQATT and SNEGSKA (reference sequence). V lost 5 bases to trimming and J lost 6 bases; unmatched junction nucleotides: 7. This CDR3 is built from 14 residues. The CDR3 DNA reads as TGCAGTGCTCTGACAGGGAATAGTAATTCACCCCTCCACTTT. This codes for CSALTGNSNSPLHF.

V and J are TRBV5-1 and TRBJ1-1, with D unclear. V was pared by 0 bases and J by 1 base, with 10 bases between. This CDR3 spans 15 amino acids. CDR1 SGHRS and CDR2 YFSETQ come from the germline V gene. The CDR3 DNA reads TGCGCCAGCAGCTTGGCAGACATAAGGAACACTGAAGCTTTCTTT. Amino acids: CASSLADIRNTEAFF.

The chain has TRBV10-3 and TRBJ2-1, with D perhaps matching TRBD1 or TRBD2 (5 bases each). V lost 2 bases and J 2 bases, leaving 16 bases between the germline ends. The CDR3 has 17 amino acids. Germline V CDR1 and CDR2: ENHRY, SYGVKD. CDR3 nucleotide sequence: TGTGCCATCAGTGAGCCTCGGGGTATGGGGGCCTACAATGAGCAGTTCTTC. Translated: CAISEPRGMGAYNEQFF.

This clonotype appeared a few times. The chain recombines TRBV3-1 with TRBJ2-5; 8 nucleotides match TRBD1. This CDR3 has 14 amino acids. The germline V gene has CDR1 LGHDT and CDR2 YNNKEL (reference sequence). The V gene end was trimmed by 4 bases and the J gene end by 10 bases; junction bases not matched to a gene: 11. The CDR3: CASSPYRGSSGQYF. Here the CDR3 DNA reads TGTGCCAGCAGCCCATACAGGGGGTCAAGCGGCCAGTACTTC.

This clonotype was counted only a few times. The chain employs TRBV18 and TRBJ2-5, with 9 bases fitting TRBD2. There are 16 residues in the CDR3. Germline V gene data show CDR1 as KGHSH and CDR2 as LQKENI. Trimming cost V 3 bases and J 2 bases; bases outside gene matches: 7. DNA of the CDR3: TGTGCCAGCTCACCTTGGGCTAGCGGGGTACAAGAGACCCAGTACTTC. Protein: CASSPWASGVQETQYF.

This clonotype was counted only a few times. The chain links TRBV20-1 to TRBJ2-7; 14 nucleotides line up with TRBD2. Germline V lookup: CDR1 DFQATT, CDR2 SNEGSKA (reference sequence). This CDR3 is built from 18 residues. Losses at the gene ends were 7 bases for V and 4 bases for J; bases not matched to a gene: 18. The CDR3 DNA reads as TGCAGTGTTCCACAAGGACTAGCGGGGGGCTCCCCCGCGTACGAGCAGTACTTC. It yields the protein CSVPQGLAGGSPAYEQYF.